A selection of T cell receptor beta chains follows, all from one sample in a study of beta chain features in type 1 diabetes. Repertoires were generated with immunoSEQ multiplex PCR, while TCRdb's copy carries only in-frame clones and drops some. Of 350,000 or so clones in the sample, roughly 21% were seen once. The sequencing input was naive CD4+ T cells from blood. The receptors shown here come from a woman in her late teens or twenties in good health. Both conserved end residues are part of each CDR3. D genes are given only for firm matches. Size is omitted from some rows. Given values are once, few, many or a class for expanded clones.

clone_size	v_call	j_call	d_call	cdr3_nt	cdr3_aa
few	TRBV10-3	TRBJ2-3	.	TGTGCCATGGCAACAGCGGTTCGGGGAGATACGCAGTATTTT	CAMATAVRGDTQYF
.	TRBV5-1	TRBJ2-3	.	TGCGCCAGCAGCTTGAGGGCTAGCGGCACAGATACGCAGTATTTT	CASSLRASGTDTQYF
.	TRBV5-1	TRBJ2-7	TRBD1	TGCGCCAGCAGCTTTCTACAGGGGTCCGGCGAGCAGTACTTC	CASSFLQGSGEQYF
few	TRBV18	TRBJ2-7	TRBD2	TGTGCCAGCTCACCCACTAGCGGGGGGTCCTACGAGCAGTACTTC	CASSPTSGGSYEQYF
.	TRBV4-1	TRBJ2-3	.	TGCGCCAGCAGCCAACCGGAGGGCCGAGTGACGACAGATACGCAGTATTTT	CASSQPEGRVTTDTQYF
.	TRBV4-1	TRBJ2-7	TRBD1	TGCGCCAGCAGCCAGGCCGGGACAGGGGCCGACGAGCAGTACTTC	CASSQAGTGADEQYF
.	TRBV7-9	TRBJ2-1	TRBD2	TGTGCCAGCAGGCCCAGCGGGGTTAACAATGAGCAGTTCTTC	CASRPSGVNNEQFF
few	TRBV14	TRBJ1-2	.	TGTGCCAGCAGCCAAACCTGGCTACCAGGGGGCTACACCTTC	CASSQTWLPGGYTF
.	TRBV7-2	TRBJ2-4	TRBD1	TGTGCCAGCAGTCCTCGTGACAGGGTGGGCAAAAACATTCAGTACTTC	CASSPRDRVGKNIQYF
.	TRBV5-1	TRBJ2-1	.	TGCGCCAGCAGCAGCGGGACAGGATCCAATGAGCAGTTCTTC	CASSSGTGSNEQFF
few	TRBV2	TRBJ2-3	.	TGTGCCAGCAATAACAGGGCAGATACGCAGTATTTT	CASNNRADTQYF
few	TRBV5-1	TRBJ1-1	TRBD1	TGCGCCAGCAGCGGACAGGGGGCCGGCACTGAAGCTTTCTTT	CASSGQGAGTEAFF
few	TRBV5-6	TRBJ2-6	.	TGTGCCAGCAGCTTGGTTCCCGACAGGCACCTACTTGGGGCCAACGTCCTGACTTTC	CASSLVPDRHLLGANVLTF
few	TRBV6-5	TRBJ1-2	.	TGTGCCAGCAGTTACCAAACAGGACCCTATGGCTACACCTTC	CASSYQTGPYGYTF
.	TRBV7-9	TRBJ2-3	.	TGTGCCAGCAGCTTAATCGGGGCAGATACGCAGTATTTT	CASSLIGADTQYF
.	TRBV6-1	TRBJ1-1	TRBD1	TGTGCCAGCACCCCGGGACAGGGGGCTCGTACTGAAGCTTTCTTT	CASTPGQGARTEAFF
.	TRBV2	TRBJ2-5	TRBD1	TGTGCCAGCAGCGGGACAGGGGGCTCGGAGACCCAGTACTTC	CASSGTGGSETQYF
.	TRBV5-1	TRBJ2-2	TRBD2	TGCGCCAGCAGCTCTGCAGGACTAGACACCGGGGAGCTGTTTTTT	CASSSAGLDTGELFF
.	TRBV15	TRBJ2-2	TRBD2	TGTGCCACCAGAGTAGCGGGGGGGCCCGGGGAGCTGTTTTTT	CATRVAGGPGELFF
few	TRBV5-1	TRBJ1-1	.	TGCGCCAGCAGCTTGGCCGTAGTCAACACTGAAGCTTTCTTT	CASSLAVVNTEAFF
few	TRBV19	TRBJ1-1	.	TGTGCCAGTAGTAGACAGGTGAACACTGAAGCTTTCTTT	CASSRQVNTEAFF
.	TRBV11-2	TRBJ2-1	TRBD2	TGTGCCAGCCGAGGACTAGCGGGAAAACATGAGCAGTTCTTC	CASRGLAGKHEQFF
.	TRBV29-1	TRBJ2-3	.	TGCAGCGTTGAAGATTGGTACTCGAACTTTCCCACAGATACGCAGTATTTT	CSVEDWYSNFPTDTQYF